Listed below are T cell receptor beta chains from one sample, sequenced in a study of blood T cells in healthy people across ages. TCRdb processed the 5' RACE reads anew with MiXCR; each CDR3 protein has one entry. Of around 790,000 distinct CDR3 sequences listed, under 55% are singletons. The sample was blood. Receptors were obtained from a man aged 55 to 70 in good health. Each CDR3 is given with its conserved first and last residue.

j_call v_call cdr3_aa
TRBJ2-7 TRBV6-6 CASSPGQWTYEQYF
TRBJ2-3 TRBV5-5 CASSRLGSDTQYF
TRBJ2-7 TRBV20-1 CSARDRGAYEQYF
TRBJ2-4 TRBV5-1 CASSLERAGGVHEQYF
TRBJ2-1 TRBV10-3 CAISESLSTGYNEQFF
TRBJ1-5 TRBV4-1 CASSLGQGDNQPQHF
TRBJ2-1 TRBV6-2/TRBV6-3 CASSYRRGEQFF
TRBJ2-2 TRBV28 CASSLELQGNTGELFF
TRBJ1-4 TRBV4-3 CASSQAPAHSNEKLFF
TRBJ2-1 TRBV28 CASSLRLRSYNEQFF
TRBJ1-5 TRBV16 CASSQSVWPQHF
TRBJ2-1 TRBV4-1 CASSRTMGGPSSYNEQFF
TRBJ2-1 TRBV15 CATSIPGLAVGRTYNEQFF
TRBJ1-2 TRBV10-2 CASAGVPINYGYTF
TRBJ2-7 TRBV11-2 CASSLKEGGSYEQYF
TRBJ2-7 TRBV12-3/TRBV12-4 CASTFLKGQDHSYEQYF
TRBJ1-6 TRBV7-6 CASSLLSRGARNSPLHF
TRBJ1-5 TRBV6-6 CASSRTSGGAGQPQHF
TRBJ2-5 TRBV7-6 CASSPSWATETQYF
TRBJ1-6 TRBV20-1 CSARAGGSSYNSPLHF
TRBJ2-7 TRBV7-2 CASLGDRESLEQYF
TRBJ2-3 TRBV7-3 CASSGKSTDTQYF
TRBJ1-1 TRBV5-5 CASSPYRGRDTEAFF
TRBJ2-7 TRBV20-1 CSARDRLAGGRWEQYF